These 23 T cell receptor beta chains were all obtained from the same sample, sequenced in a study of a mutant IDH1 vaccine in newly diagnosed glioma. The method was immunoSEQ multiplex PCR; TCRdb's version includes in-frame clones alone and lacks a portion of them. The data contain around 40,000 clones, 80% to 90% of them singletons. The antigens these receptors bind are not known. The time point here: week 35, safety follow-up. Vaccinated patients received 300 ug of mutant IDH1 20-mer peptide per dose, with topical imiquimod. This specimen consisted of PBMCs, obtained from a glioma patient whose treatment included an IDH1 peptide vaccine. Source of these receptors: a man between 40 and 49 years old with glioma.

The chain uses TRBV14 and TRBJ2-3, with D unresolved. The V and J ends lost 5 bases and 1 base respectively, with 13 bases between them. The CDR3 sequence is 15 residues long. Germline CDR1 and CDR2: SGHDN and FVKESK. CDR3 in amino acids: CASSNLRLGTDTQYF. CDR3 nucleotide sequence: TGTGCCAGCAGCAACCTAAGATTGGGCACAGATACGCAGTATTTT.

This chain connects TRBV28 to TRBJ1-5, with no clear D. This CDR3 contains 16 residues. Per the germline V gene, CDR1 is MDHEN and CDR2 is SYDVKM. With 5 bases removed from V and 2 bases from J, the gap between germline ends came to 16 bases. CDR3 protein: CASSPHLLEGNQPQHF. The CDR3 nucleotides read TGTGCCAGCAGTCCACACCTCTTGGAGGGCAATCAGCCCCAGCATTTT. Filled out from reference TRBV28 and TRBJ1-5, the complete variable domain reads DVKVTQSSRYLVKRTGEKVFLECVQDMDHENMFWYRQDPGLGLRLIYFSYDVKMKEKGDIPEGYSVSREKKERFSLILESASTNQTSMYLCASSPHLLEGNQPQHFGDGTRLSIL.

The J gene is TRBJ2-7, the V gene TRBV5-8; 8 bases are shared with TRBD1. This CDR3 comprises 18 residues. Germline trimming cut 0 bases from V and 2 bases from J; bases unmatched to any gene: 13. Germline-derived CDR1 and CDR2 are SGHTS and YDEGEE. The CDR3 DNA follows: TGTGCCAGCAGCTTGGGACAGGGGAGCCGGCGGTTAGCCTACGAGCAGTACTTC. Its protein product is CASSLGQGSRRLAYEQYF.

DNA of the CDR3: TGTGCCAGCAGCTTGGAGGGGGGCGGTGAAGCTTTCTTT. Translation: CASSLEGGGEAFF. This chain connects TRBV5-5 to TRBJ1-1; a possible D gene is TRBD1 (6 bases). Per the germline V gene, CDR1 is SGHKS and CDR2 is YYEKEE (reference sequence). CDR3 length: 13 residues. V lost 0 bases to trimming and J lost 7 bases, with 10 bases between them.

The chain combines TRBV5-1 with TRBJ2-5, with TRBD1 matching 8 bases. Germline CDR1 is SGHRS and CDR2 is YFSETQ. V lost 4 bases, J lost 3 bases, and 2 bases stayed unmatched. The CDR3 length is 13 residues. The CDR3 region has the DNA TGCGCCAGCAGCCCGGACAGGGAAGAGACCCAGTACTTC. The encoded protein is CASSPDREETQYF.

This chain uses TRBV9 with TRBJ2-7, with D perhaps TRBD1 (7 bases). The CDR3 totals 14 residues. The V and J ends lost 3 bases and 2 bases respectively, with 12 bases between them. Germline loops: CDR1 SGDLS, CDR2 YYNGEE. In DNA, the CDR3 is TGTGCCAGCAGCGAGGCGGGACAGCCCTACGAGCAGTACTTC. Translated: CASSEAGQPYEQYF.

This clone was counted a few times. J is TRBJ1-3 and V is TRBV5-5; D ambiguous. CDR3 length equals 14 residues. Per the germline V gene, CDR1 is SGHKS and CDR2 is YYEKEE (reference sequence). V dropped 0 bases and J dropped 4 bases, with 8 bases sitting between them. The CDR3 loop is CASSLVVTGNTIYF. The CDR3 DNA follows: TGTGCCAGCAGCTTGGTGGTAACCGGAAACACCATATATTTT.

This chain joins TRBV14 and TRBJ2-5; 7 positions agree with TRBD1. The J call may be wrong; the DNA end is better matched by TRBJ2-7. CDR1 and CDR2 (germline): SGHDN, FVKESK. CDR3 length equals 16 residues. The CDR3 bases are TGTGCCAGCAGCCACCCTGGGACAGCGGTGTCCTACGAGCAGTACTTC. This translates into CASSHPGTAVSYEQYF.

The chain links TRBV9 to TRBJ2-7, with D perhaps matching TRBD2 (6 bases). The CDR3 consists of 14 residues. From germline, CDR1 is SGDLS and CDR2 YYNGEE. The germline V and J ends were trimmed by 4 bases and 3 bases, with 14 bases remaining between them. CDR3 sequence: CASSLNGGYYEQYF. CDR3 sequence (DNA): TGTGCCAGCAGCTTGAACGGGGGATACTACGAGCAGTACTTC. Complete variable domain (other parts from reference TRBV9 and TRBJ2-7): DSGVTQTPKHLITATGQRVTLRCSPRSGDLSVYWYQQSLDQGLQFLIQYYNGEERAKGNILERFSAQQFPDLHSELNLSSLELGDSALYFCASSLNGGYYEQYFGPGTRLTVT.

This sequence joins TRBV11-2 and TRBJ2-5, with TRBD2 matching 8 bases. The V segment lost 5 bases and the J segment 7 bases; nucleotides outside the gene matches: 12. Germline V gene data show CDR1 as SGHAT and CDR2 as FQNNGV. There are 15 residues in the CDR3. The CDR3 DNA reads as TGTGCCAGCAGCCTTAGGACGCTCGCGGGGGGGACCCAGTACTTC. Translation gives CASSLRTLAGGTQYF.

V gene TRBV15 combines with J gene TRBJ1-3; 8 positions match TRBD1. The CDR3 is 17 residues long. The V and J ends lost 0 bases and 2 bases, in that order; junction bases with no gene match: 6. The V gene's germline CDR1 is LNHNV and CDR2 YYDKDF (reference sequence). CDR3 nucleotide sequence: TGTGCCACCAGCAGAGATCGCCCAGGGGGCCCTGGAAACACCATATATTTT. Residues: CATSRDRPGGPGNTIYF.

This clone is classed as medium-sized. This chain connects TRBV5-4 to TRBJ1-1, with TRBD1 as a possible D gene (6 bases). The CDR3 consists of 15 residues. Trimming stripped 4 bases from V and 1 base from J, with 14 bases between. Germline CDR1 and CDR2: SGHNT and YYREEE (reference sequence). The CDR3 DNA follows: TGTGCCAGCAGCCGGGAGGGACACGAGAACACTGAAGCTTTCTTT. It specifies CASSREGHENTEAFF.

The chain carries TRBV6-1 and TRBJ2-3, with D hard to call. Trimming left V 7 bases short and J 1 base short, with 15 bases between. Per the germline V gene, CDR1 is MNHNS and CDR2 is SASEGT. This CDR3 spans 15 amino acids. For the CDR3, the DNA is TGTGCCAGCACGGTGATAAGGGTAGGCACAGATACGCAGTATTTT. This codes for CASTVIRVGTDTQYF.

V gene TRBV7-2 combines with J gene TRBJ1-1; 7 bases map to TRBD1. Trimming removed 2 bases from V and 4 bases from J; junction bases left unmatched: 4. From germline, CDR1 is SGHTA and CDR2 FQGNSA. The CDR3 spans 14 residues. The CDR3 sequence: CASSLLQGFTEAFF. The CDR3 nucleotides read TGTGCCAGCAGCTTACTACAGGGGTTCACTGAAGCTTTCTTT.

This clone appeared once. V usage is TRBV7-9 and J usage is TRBJ2-1; 9 nucleotides line up with TRBD2. CDR3 length: 15 residues. Germline CDR1 reads SEHNR; CDR2 reads FQNEAQ (reference sequence). The trim removed 5 bases at V and 3 bases at J, leaving 5 bases unmatched. CDR3 nucleotide sequence: TGTGCCAGCAGCCCGGCGGGAGGGGACTACAATGAGCAGTTCTTC. It codes for CASSPAGGDYNEQFF.

Details on this clone: Compared with germline, one end of the junction differs, possibly owing to a read error. V is TRBV28 and J is TRBJ2-7, with D maybe TRBD2 (5 bases). Germline CDR1 MDHEN, CDR2 SYDVKM. The CDR3 spans 12 residues. CDR3 nucleotides: TGTGCCAGCAGTTTAAAGGGCACGCGACTACACTTC. It specifies CASSLKGTRLHF.

This chain joins TRBV28 and TRBJ1-2; D perhaps matches TRBD1 (5 bases). Germline V gene data show CDR1 as MDHEN and CDR2 as SYDVKM. V lost 3 bases and J 1 base, leaving 18 bases between the germline ends. This CDR3 is built from 17 residues. This chain's CDR3 is CASSFFSLGTVNYGYTF. In nucleotides, the CDR3 is TGTGCCAGCAGTTTTTTTTCTCTCGGGACCGTTAACTATGGCTACACCTTC.

The chain joins TRBV5-1 to TRBJ2-3; possible D gene TRBD2, 6 bases. CDR1 is SGHRS and CDR2 is YFSETQ in the germline V gene. The CDR3 is 14 amino acids. V was clipped by 0 bases and J by 2 bases, with 7 bases between them. The CDR3 loop is CASSLAGVTDTQYF. Here the CDR3 DNA reads TGCGCCAGCAGCTTGGCGGGAGTCACAGATACGCAGTATTTT.

This sequence joins TRBV18 and TRBJ2-3, with D perhaps matching TRBD2 (5 bases). CDR1 KGHSH and CDR2 LQKENI come from the germline V gene. The CDR3 sequence is 16 residues long. V dropped 3 bases and J dropped 2 bases, with 15 bases sitting between them. The CDR3 bases are TGTGCCAGCTCACCCTTAGGCGGGCTTGCCACAGATACGCAGTATTTT. Its protein is CASSPLGGLATDTQYF.

The genes are TRBV28 and TRBJ2-7; D perhaps matches TRBD1 (6 bases). The germline V and J ends were trimmed by 5 bases and 2 bases, with 16 bases remaining between them. Per germline, CDR1 MDHEN and CDR2 SYDVKM. This CDR3 contains 15 residues. The DNA of the CDR3 is TGTGCCAGCAGTCCCCTGACAGGCGCTGCCTACGAGCAGTACTTC. This encodes CASSPLTGAAYEQYF.

The genes are TRBV23-1 and TRBJ2-6; D is uncertain. TRBV23-1 carries the ORF label, with uncertain function. Trimming shortened V by 0 bases and J by 0 bases, and 15 bases separated the two germline ends. The CDR3 runs to 19 residues. CDR3 DNA sequence: TGCGCCAGCAGTCAATCGATTCGGCGTAAGGACTCTGGGGCCAACGTCCTGACTTTC. Protein product: CASSQSIRRKDSGANVLTF.

CDR3 nucleotide sequence: TGTGCCAGCAGCTTAGGGTCAGCCGGGGGTAATCAGCCCCAGCATTTT. It translates to CASSLGSAGGNQPQHF. The chain joins TRBV7-9 to TRBJ1-5; a weak D match, TRBD1 (5 bases). V lost 1 base to trimming and J lost 4 bases, with 14 bases between them. Germline CDR1 and CDR2: SEHNR and FQNEAQ (reference sequence). The CDR3 length is 16 residues.

This chain connects TRBV9 to TRBJ1-5; D is undetermined. CDR1 is SGDLS and CDR2 is YYNGEE in the germline V gene. The CDR3 length is 14 residues. Trimming left V 4 bases short and J 0 bases short, with 8 bases between. CDR3 amino acids: CASSTTSSNQPQHF. For the CDR3, the DNA is TGTGCCAGCAGCACGACAAGTAGCAATCAGCCCCAGCATTTT.